This T cell receptor (beta chain) was profiled in a study of blood T cell repertoires in COVID-19. This clone was observed a single time. The repertoire was sequenced with immunoSEQ multiplex PCR; TCRdb's copy has only in-frame clones and lacks some. This sample has approximately 140,000 clones, with 81% found just once. The clonotype comes from a human donor with acute or convalescent COVID-19. The donor label of this sample is uncertain. What was sequenced was peripheral blood.

The CDR3 sequence: CASSILGRGQETQYF. CDR3 nucleotide sequence: TGTGCCAGTAGTATCTTGGGGAGGGGCCAAGAGACCCAGTACTTC. The chain is built from TRBV19 and TRBJ2-5, with 7 bases aligning to TRBD2. The CDR3 loop spans 15 amino acids. Losses at the gene ends were 3 bases for V and 1 base for J; bases not matched to a gene: 5. Germline CDR1 reads LNHDA; CDR2 reads SQIVND (reference sequence).